These 8 T cell receptor beta chains were all obtained from the same sample, sequenced in a study of OX40 agonist ivuxolimab in advanced cancers. Sequenced by immunoSEQ multiplex PCR; TCRdb stores in-frame clones only, minus some. The profile shows some 35,000 clones, 60% to 85% of them singletons. Source: CD4+ or CD8+ T cells sorted from blood, taken in a trial of the OX40 agonist ivuxolimab. The source of these receptors is an adult with an advanced solid tumor such as melanoma, head and neck, liver or kidney cancer.

The chain employs TRBV7-9 and TRBJ2-2; tentatively, D is TRBD2 (5 bases). With 0 bases removed from V and 2 bases from J, the gap between germline ends came to 7 bases. The CDR3 is 15 amino acids. Per the germline V gene, CDR1 is SEHNR and CDR2 is FQNEAQ (reference sequence). The CDR3 loop reads CASSLARLNTGELFF. The DNA for the CDR3 is TGTGCCAGCAGCTTAGCGCGACTAAACACCGGGGAGCTGTTTTTT.

V and J are TRBV5-4 and TRBJ2-7; D might be TRBD2 (6 bases). The CDR3 runs 14 residues. Looked up from germline, CDR1 is SGHNT and CDR2 is YYREEE (reference sequence). With 2 bases removed from V and 7 bases from J, the gap between germline ends came to 16 bases. This CDR3 reads CASSFGGESGEQYF. CDR3 in DNA: TGTGCCAGCAGCTTCGGAGGGGAGAGCGGGGAGCAGTACTTC.

The CDR3 nucleotides are TGTGCCATCAGTGAGCAGGGGGTGACTGGCTACACCTTC. It is translated as CAISEQGVTGYTF. J is TRBJ1-2 and V is TRBV10-3; TRBD1 matches 7 bases. Germline loops: CDR1 ENHRY, CDR2 SYGVKD. After removal of 2 bases from V and 7 bases from J, the junction contained 4 bases not matched to a gene. This CDR3 has 13 amino acids.

V usage is TRBV9 and J usage is TRBJ2-3; D is ambiguous. Per the germline V gene, CDR1 is SGDLS and CDR2 is YYNGEE. CDR3 size: 16 residues. V was shortened by 0 bases and J by 5 bases, with 16 bases between the two germline ends. As DNA, the CDR3 is TGTGCCAGCAGCGTAGTACTGGGTCAGACGGGAGATACGCAGTATTTT. It translates to CASSVVLGQTGDTQYF. Together with reference TRBV9 and TRBJ2-3, the CDR3 gives the full variable domain: DSGVTQTPKHLITATGQRVTLRCSPRSGDLSVYWYQQSLDQGLQFLIQYYNGEERAKGNILERFSAQQFPDLHSELNLSSLELGDSALYFCASSVVLGQTGDTQYFGPGTRLTVL.

The rearrangement joins TRBV5-1 to TRBJ2-7, with D possibly being TRBD1 (7 bases). The V end was cut by 4 bases, the J end by 0 bases, with 14 bases between. Germline V gene data show CDR1 as SGHRS and CDR2 as YFSETQ. The CDR3 is 15 residues long. DNA for the CDR3: TGCGCCAGCAGCCTCGTGCAGGGGGGCTCCTACGAGCAGTACTTC. Its protein is CASSLVQGGSYEQYF.

This clone was detected a few times. The chain carries TRBV5-4 and TRBJ1-2; D is perhaps TRBD1 (5 bases). Germline V gene sequence: CDR1 SGHNT, CDR2 YYREEE (reference sequence). The V end lost 2 bases, the J end lost 4 bases, and 24 bases lay between the germline ends. The CDR3 contains 18 residues. The CDR3 coding sequence is TGTGCCAGCAGCTTCTCGCCCGGGACCCCATCTTTCTCCTATGGCTACACCTTC. It yields the protein CASSFSPGTPSFSYGYTF. Combining the CDR3 with reference TRBV5-4 and TRBJ1-2 gives the whole variable domain ETGVTQSPTHLIKTRGQQVTLRCSSQSGHNTVSWYQQALGQGPQFIFQYYREEENGRGNFPPRFSGLQFPNYSSELNVNALELDDSALYLCASSFSPGTPSFSYGYTFGSGTRLTVV.

The chain carries TRBV7-2 and TRBJ2-2; TRBD2 might be the D (6 bases). The germline V gene encodes CDR1 SGHTA and CDR2 FQGNSA. V lost 1 base, J lost 6 bases, and 18 bases lay in between. The CDR3 spans 17 residues. Written as DNA, the CDR3 is TGTGCCAGCAGCTTAGTGGAAGGCGGGGCGATACCCGGGGAGCTGTTTTTT. Its translation: CASSLVEGGAIPGELFF.

The V and J genes are TRBV20-1 and TRBJ1-1; D not certain. Germline assignment: CDR1 DFQATT and CDR2 SNEGSKA (reference sequence). With 3 bases removed from V and 11 bases from J, the gap between germline ends came to 13 bases. The CDR3 totals 11 residues. In DNA form, the CDR3 reads TGCAGTGCTAGTAGCCAGATGGGGGCTTTCTTT. Protein product: CSASSQMGAFF.